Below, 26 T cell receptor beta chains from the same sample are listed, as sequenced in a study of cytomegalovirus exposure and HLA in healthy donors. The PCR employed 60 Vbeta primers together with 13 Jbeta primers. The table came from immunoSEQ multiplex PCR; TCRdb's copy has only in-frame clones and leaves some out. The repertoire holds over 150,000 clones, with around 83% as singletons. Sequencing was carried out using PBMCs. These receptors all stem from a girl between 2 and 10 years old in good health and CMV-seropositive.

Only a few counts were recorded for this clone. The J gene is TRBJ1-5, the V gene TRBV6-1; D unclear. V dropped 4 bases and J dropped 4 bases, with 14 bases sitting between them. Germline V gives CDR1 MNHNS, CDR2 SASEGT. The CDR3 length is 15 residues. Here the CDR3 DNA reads TGTGCCAGCAGTGCTACCGCAAGCGGAAATCAGCCCCAGCATTTT. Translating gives CASSATASGNQPQHF.

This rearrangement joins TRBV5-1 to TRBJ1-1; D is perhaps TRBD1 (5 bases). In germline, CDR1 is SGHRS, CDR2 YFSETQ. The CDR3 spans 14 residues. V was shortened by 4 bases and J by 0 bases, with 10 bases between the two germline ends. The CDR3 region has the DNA TGCGCCAGCAGCCAAACAGGATTGAACACTGAAGCTTTCTTT. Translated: CASSQTGLNTEAFF. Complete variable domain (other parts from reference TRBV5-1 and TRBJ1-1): KAGVTQTPRYLIKTRGQQVTLSCSPISGHRSVSWYQQTPGQGLQFLFEYFSETQRNKGNFPGRFSGRQFSNSRSEMNVSTLELGDSALYLCASSQTGLNTEAFFGQGTRLTVV.

This CDR3 is CASSLFGIIGELFF. The CDR3 DNA follows: TGTGCCAGCAGCTTATTCGGTATCATCGGGGAGCTGTTTTTT. V and J are TRBV7-3 and TRBJ2-2; D unclear. The length of the CDR3 is 14 residues. Trimming left V 2 bases short and J 7 bases short, with 11 bases between. The germline CDR1 and CDR2 sequences are SGHTA and FQGTGA.

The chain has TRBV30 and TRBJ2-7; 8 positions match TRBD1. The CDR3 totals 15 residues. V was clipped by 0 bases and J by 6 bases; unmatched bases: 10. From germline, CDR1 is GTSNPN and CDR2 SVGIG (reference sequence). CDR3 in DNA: TGTGCCTGGAGTGTAGACCAGGGGGCATCTCGCGAGCAGTACTTC. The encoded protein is CAWSVDQGASREQYF.

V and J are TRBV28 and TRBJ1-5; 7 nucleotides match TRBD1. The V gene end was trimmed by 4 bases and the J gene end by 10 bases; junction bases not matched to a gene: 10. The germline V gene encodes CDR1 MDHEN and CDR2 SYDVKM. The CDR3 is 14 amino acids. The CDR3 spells CASSYGQALSPQHF. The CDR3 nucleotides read TGTGCCAGCAGTTACGGACAGGCCCTTAGTCCCCAGCATTTT.

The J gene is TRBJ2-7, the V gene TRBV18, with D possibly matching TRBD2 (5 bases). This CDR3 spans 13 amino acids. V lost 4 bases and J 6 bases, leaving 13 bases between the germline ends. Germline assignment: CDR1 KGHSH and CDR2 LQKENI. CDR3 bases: TGTGCCAGCTCACGGGCGGACTCTTCCGAGCAGTACTTC. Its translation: CASSRADSSEQYF. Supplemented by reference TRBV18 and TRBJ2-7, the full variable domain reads NAGVMQNPRHLVRRRGQEARLRCSPMKGHSHVYWYRQLPEEGLKFMVYLQKENIIDESGMPKERFSAEFPKEGPSILRIQQVVRGDSAAYFCASSRADSSEQYFGPGTRLTVT.

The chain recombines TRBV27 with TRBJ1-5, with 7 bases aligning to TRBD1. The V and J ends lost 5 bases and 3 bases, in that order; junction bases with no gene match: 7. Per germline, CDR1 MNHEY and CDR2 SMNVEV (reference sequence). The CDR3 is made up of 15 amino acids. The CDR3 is CASSVRTGNNQPQHF. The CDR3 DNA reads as TGTGCCAGCAGTGTCCGGACAGGTAACAATCAGCCCCAGCATTTT.

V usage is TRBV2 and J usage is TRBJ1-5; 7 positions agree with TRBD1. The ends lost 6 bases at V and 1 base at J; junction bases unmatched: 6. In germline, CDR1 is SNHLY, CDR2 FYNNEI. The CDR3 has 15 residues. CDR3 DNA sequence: TGTGCCAGCAGGAAAGACAGGGCGAGCAATCAGCCCCAGCATTTT. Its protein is CASRKDRASNQPQHF.

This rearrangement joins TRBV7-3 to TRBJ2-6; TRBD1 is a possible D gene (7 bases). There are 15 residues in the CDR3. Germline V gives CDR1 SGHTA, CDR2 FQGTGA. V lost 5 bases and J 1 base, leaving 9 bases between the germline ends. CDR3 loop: CASSPGGSGANVLTF. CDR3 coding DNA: TGTGCCAGCAGCCCAGGGGGGTCTGGGGCCAACGTCCTGACTTTC.

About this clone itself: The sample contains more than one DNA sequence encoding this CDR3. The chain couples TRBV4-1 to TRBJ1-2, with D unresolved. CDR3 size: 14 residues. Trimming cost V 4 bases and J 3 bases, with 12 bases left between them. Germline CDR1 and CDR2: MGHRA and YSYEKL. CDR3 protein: CASSLRFFDYGYTF. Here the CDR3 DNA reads TGCGCCAGCAGCCTCCGGTTTTTTGACTATGGCTACACCTTC.

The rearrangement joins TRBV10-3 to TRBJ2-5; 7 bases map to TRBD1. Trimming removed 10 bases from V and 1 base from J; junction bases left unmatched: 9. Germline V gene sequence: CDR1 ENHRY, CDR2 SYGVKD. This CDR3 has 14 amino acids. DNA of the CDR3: TGTGCCACCGGGACAGATCTAATCCAAGAGACCCAGTACTTC. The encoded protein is CATGTDLIQETQYF.

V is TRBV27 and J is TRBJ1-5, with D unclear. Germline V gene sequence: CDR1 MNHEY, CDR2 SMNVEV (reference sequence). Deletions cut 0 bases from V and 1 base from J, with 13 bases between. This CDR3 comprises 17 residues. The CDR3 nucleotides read TGTGCCAGCAGTTTATCGACCGCAGGTTCAAGCAATCAGCCCCAGCATTTT. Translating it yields CASSLSTAGSSNQPQHF.

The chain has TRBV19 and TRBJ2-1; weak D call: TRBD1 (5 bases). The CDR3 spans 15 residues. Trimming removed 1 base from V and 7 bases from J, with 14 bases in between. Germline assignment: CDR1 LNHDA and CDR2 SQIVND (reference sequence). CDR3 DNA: TGTGCCAGTAGTATAGCTGCAGGGCCTGCGAATGAGCAGTTCTTC. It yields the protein CASSIAAGPANEQFF.

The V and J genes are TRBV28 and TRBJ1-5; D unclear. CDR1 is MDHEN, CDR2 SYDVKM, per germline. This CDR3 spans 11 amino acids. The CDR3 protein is CAAGRKQPQHF. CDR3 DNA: TGTGCTGCCGGGAGGAAGCAGCCCCAGCATTTT. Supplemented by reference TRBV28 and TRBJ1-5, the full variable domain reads DVKVTQSSRYLVKRTGEKVFLECVQDMDHENMFWYRQDPGLGLRLIYFSYDVKMKEKGDIPEGYSVSREKKERFSLILESASTNQTSMYLCAAGRKQPQHFGDGTRLSIL.

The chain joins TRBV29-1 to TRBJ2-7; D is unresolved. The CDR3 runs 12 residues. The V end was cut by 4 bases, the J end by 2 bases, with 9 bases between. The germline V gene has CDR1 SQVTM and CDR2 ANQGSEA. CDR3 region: CSVVGPAYEQYF. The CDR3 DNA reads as TGCAGCGTTGTTGGGCCCGCCTACGAGCAGTACTTC.

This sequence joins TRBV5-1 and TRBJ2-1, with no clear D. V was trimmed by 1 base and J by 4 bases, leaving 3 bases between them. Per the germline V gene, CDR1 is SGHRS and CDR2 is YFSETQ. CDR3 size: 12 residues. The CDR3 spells CASSLQYNEQFF. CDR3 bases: TGCGCCAGCAGCTTGCAGTACAATGAGCAGTTCTTC.

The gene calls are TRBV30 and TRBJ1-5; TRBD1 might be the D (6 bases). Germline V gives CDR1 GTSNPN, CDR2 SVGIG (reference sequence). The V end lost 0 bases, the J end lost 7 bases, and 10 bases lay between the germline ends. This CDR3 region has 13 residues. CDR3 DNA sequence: TGTGCCTGGAGTGTACAGGGACAACAGCCCCAGCATTTT. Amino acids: CAWSVQGQQPQHF.

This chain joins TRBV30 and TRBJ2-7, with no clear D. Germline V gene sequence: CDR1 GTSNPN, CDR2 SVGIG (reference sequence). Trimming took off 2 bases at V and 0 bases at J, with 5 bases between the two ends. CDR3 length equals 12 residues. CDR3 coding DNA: TGTGCCTGGAGTTCCCTCTCCTACGAGCAGTACTTC. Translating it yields CAWSSLSYEQYF.

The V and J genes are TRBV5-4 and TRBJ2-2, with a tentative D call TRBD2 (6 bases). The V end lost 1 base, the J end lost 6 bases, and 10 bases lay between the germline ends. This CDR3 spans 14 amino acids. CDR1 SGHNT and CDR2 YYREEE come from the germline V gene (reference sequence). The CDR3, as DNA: TGTGCCAGCAGCTTGCCTAGCGTGTCCGGGGAGCTGTTTTTT. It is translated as CASSLPSVSGELFF.

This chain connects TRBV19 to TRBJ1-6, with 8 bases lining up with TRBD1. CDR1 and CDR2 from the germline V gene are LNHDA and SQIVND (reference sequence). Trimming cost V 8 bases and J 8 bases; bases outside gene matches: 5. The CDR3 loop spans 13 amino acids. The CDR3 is CASRGQVYSPLHF. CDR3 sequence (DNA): TGTGCCAGTCGGGGACAGGTCTATTCACCCCTCCACTTT.

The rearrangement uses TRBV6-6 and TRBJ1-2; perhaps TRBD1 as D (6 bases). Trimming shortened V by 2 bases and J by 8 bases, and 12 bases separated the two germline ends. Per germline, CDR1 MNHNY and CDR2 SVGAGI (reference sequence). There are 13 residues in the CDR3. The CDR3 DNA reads TGTGCCAGCAGTTACGGGGGCTCAGAAGGCTACACCTTC. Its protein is CASSYGGSEGYTF.

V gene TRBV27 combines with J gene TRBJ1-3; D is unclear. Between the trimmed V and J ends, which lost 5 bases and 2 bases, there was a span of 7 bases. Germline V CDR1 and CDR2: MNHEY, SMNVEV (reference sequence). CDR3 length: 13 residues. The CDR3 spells CASSPKPGNTIYF. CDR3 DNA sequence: TGTGCCAGCAGTCCAAAGCCTGGAAACACCATATATTTT.

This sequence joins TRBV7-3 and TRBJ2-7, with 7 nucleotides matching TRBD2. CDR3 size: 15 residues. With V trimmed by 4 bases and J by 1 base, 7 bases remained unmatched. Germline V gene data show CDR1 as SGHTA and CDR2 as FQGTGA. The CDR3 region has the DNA TGTGCCAGCAGCTACGACTGGGGGGGGTCCTACGAGCAGTACTTC. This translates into CASSYDWGGSYEQYF.

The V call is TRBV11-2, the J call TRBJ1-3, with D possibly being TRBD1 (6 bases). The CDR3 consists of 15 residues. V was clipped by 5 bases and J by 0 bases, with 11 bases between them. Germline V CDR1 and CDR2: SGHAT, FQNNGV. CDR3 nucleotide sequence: TGTGCCAGCAGCCTCACGGACAGCTCTGGAAACACCATATATTTT. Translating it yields CASSLTDSSGNTIYF.

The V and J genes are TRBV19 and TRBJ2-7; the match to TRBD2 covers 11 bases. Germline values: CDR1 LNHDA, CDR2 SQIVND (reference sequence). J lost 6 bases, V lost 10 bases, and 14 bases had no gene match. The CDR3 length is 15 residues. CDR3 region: CATTRGLAGPSEQYF. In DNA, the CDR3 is TGTGCCACTACAAGAGGACTAGCGGGCCCTAGCGAGCAGTACTTC.

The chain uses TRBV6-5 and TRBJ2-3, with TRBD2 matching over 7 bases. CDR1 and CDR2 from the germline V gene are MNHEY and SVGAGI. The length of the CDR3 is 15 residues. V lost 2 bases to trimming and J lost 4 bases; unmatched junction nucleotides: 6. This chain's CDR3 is CASSYEGGSSDTQYF. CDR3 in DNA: TGTGCCAGCAGTTACGAGGGCGGGAGTTCAGATACGCAGTATTTT.